The 27 T cell receptor beta chains given below trace back to one sample, sequenced in a study of OX40 agonist ivuxolimab in advanced cancers. TCRdb's copy holds only in-frame clones and misses some; the assay was immunoSEQ multiplex PCR. Of 70,000 to 95,000 clones detected, around 86% appear once; the ten largest clones hold 6.9%. The sequencing here drew on CD4+ or CD8+ T cells sorted from blood, taken in a trial of the OX40 agonist ivuxolimab. The receptors were gathered from an adult with an advanced solid tumor such as melanoma, head and neck, liver or kidney cancer.

This clone was seen only a few times. The J gene is TRBJ2-1, the V gene TRBV5-1, with 12 bases fitting TRBD2. The CDR3 has 17 amino acids. Looked up from germline, CDR1 is SGHRS and CDR2 is YFSETQ. V shed 4 bases and J 0 bases; nucleotides not matched to a gene: 5. CDR3 DNA: TGCGCCAGCAGCAGACGACTAGCGGGGGACTCCTACAATGAGCAGTTCTTC. It yields the protein CASSRRLAGDSYNEQFF.

The rearrangement uses TRBV2 and TRBJ1-3; D not resolved. CDR1 is SNHLY, CDR2 FYNNEI, per germline. The CDR3 is 12 amino acids. The V end was cut by 8 bases, the J end by 4 bases, with 9 bases between. The CDR3 DNA is TGTGCCAGCCGTTCATCAGGAAACACCATATATTTT. Translating it yields CASRSSGNTIYF.

The V gene is TRBV6-5, the J gene TRBJ1-2, with D possibly TRBD1 on 5 matching bases. From germline, CDR1 is MNHEY and CDR2 SVGAGI. The CDR3 runs 14 residues. Trimming took off 2 bases at V and 3 bases at J, with 10 bases between the two ends. In nucleotides, the CDR3 is TGTGCCAGCAGTTACGAGGGCAGGGACTATGGCTACACCTTC. Encoded protein: CASSYEGRDYGYTF.

The DNA of the CDR3 is TGTGCCAGCAGCAGACGGGCGGGGGCCGAAAACATTCAGTACTTC. Protein: CASSRRAGAENIQYF. The rearrangement links TRBV7-2 to TRBJ2-4; the D gene is possibly TRBD2 (7 bases). This CDR3 has 15 amino acids. The germline gives CDR1 SGHTA, CDR2 FQGNSA. Trimming removed 5 bases from V and 5 bases from J, with 16 bases in between.

The chain employs TRBV5-6 and TRBJ2-2, with D possibly matching TRBD1 (6 bases). The V end lost 1 base, the J end lost 0 bases, and 10 bases lay between the germline ends. The germline CDR1 and CDR2 sequences are SGHDT and YYEEEE. This CDR3 comprises 16 residues. The CDR3 is CASSLLGGANTGELFF. As DNA, the CDR3 is TGTGCCAGCAGCTTGTTAGGGGGAGCGAACACCGGGGAGCTGTTTTTT. The full variable domain, completed using reference TRBV5-6 and TRBJ2-2, is DAGVTQSPTHLIKTRGQQVTLRCSPKSGHDTVSWYQQALGQGPQFIFQYYEEEERQRGNFPDRFSGHQFPNYSSELNVNALLLGDSALYLCASSLLGGANTGELFFGEGSRLTVL.

The V call is TRBV9, the J call TRBJ1-3; D not resolved. V shed 6 bases and J shed 3 bases, with 16 bases lying between them. This CDR3 comprises 15 residues. The germline gives CDR1 SGDLS, CDR2 YYNGEE. In DNA, the CDR3 is TGTGCCAGCACTCGGGGAGCGTCGGGTGGAAACACCATATATTTT. Translating it yields CASTRGASGGNTIYF.

The chain couples TRBV19 to TRBJ1-5, with TRBD1 identical over 8 bases. The CDR3 is 13 residues long. V shed 8 bases and J 2 bases; nucleotides not matched to a gene: 2. Germline V gives CDR1 LNHDA, CDR2 SQIVND (reference sequence). The CDR3 DNA reads TGTGCCAGTCAGGACAGGGGCAATCAGCCCCAGCATTTT. Its translation is CASQDRGNQPQHF.

V is TRBV4-3 and J is TRBJ2-7; D is possibly TRBD1 (6 bases). Trimming pared 3 bases from V and 1 base from J, leaving 10 bases between. The CDR3 runs 14 residues. Germline lookup yields CDR1 LGHNA and CDR2 YSLEER. The CDR3 nucleotides are TGCGCCAGCAGCCAGACTACAGGGTCCTACGAGCAGTACTTC. Amino acid sequence: CASSQTTGSYEQYF.

This clone has only one observation. V gene TRBV5-8 combines with J gene TRBJ1-1; 10 bases line up with TRBD1. J was trimmed by 4 bases and V by 4 bases; bases with no gene match: 4. This CDR3 has 14 residues. In germline, CDR1 is SGHTS, CDR2 YDEGEE. The CDR3 DNA is TGTGCCAGCAGCGCCTGGACAGGGGGCACTGAAGCTTTCTTT. Encoded protein: CASSAWTGGTEAFF.

The chain has TRBV30 and TRBJ2-6, with D maybe TRBD2 (5 bases). This CDR3 comprises 14 residues. Trimming removed 7 bases at V and 0 bases at J, with 10 bases between. In germline, CDR1 is GTSNPN, CDR2 SVGIG (reference sequence). The CDR3 reads CASDSSSGANVLTF. The CDR3 DNA is TGTGCCTCGGACTCTTCCTCTGGGGCCAACGTCCTGACTTTC.

The CDR3 bases are TGCGCCAGCAGCTTGGGTCCCTACTCTGGGGCCAACGTCCTGACTTTC. It yields the protein CASSLGPYSGANVLTF. The chain employs TRBV5-1 and TRBJ2-6; D remains unclear. V shed 0 bases and J shed 0 bases, with 7 bases lying between them. This CDR3 has 16 amino acids. The V gene's germline CDR1 is SGHRS and CDR2 YFSETQ.

The chain couples TRBV7-2 to TRBJ1-5; TRBD1 is a possible D gene (5 bases). V gave up 0 bases and J gave up 3 bases, with 9 bases separating them. Germline CDR1 and CDR2: SGHTA and FQGNSA. The CDR3 spans 15 residues. The CDR3 sequence is CASSLARATNQPQHF. The CDR3 region has the DNA TGTGCCAGCAGCTTAGCCAGGGCTACCAATCAGCCCCAGCATTTT.

J is TRBJ2-7 and V is TRBV7-6; TRBD1 matches 9 bases. This CDR3 is built from 13 residues. Germline V lookup: CDR1 SGHVS, CDR2 FNYEAQ. Trimming took 5 bases from V and 3 from J; bases not matched to a gene: 2. Here the CDR3 DNA reads TGTGCCAGCAGCCCGGGACAGGGCTACGAGCAGTACTTC. This encodes CASSPGQGYEQYF.

The V gene is TRBV2, the J gene TRBJ2-2; 10 nucleotides line up with TRBD2. Per the germline V gene, CDR1 is SNHLY and CDR2 is FYNNEI. Losses at the gene ends were 6 bases for V and 2 bases for J; bases not matched to a gene: 9. The length of the CDR3 is 17 residues. The CDR3 nucleotides read TGTGCCAGCAGCGACTTACTAGCGGGGTCAAACACCGGGGAGCTGTTTTTT. The encoded protein is CASSDLLAGSNTGELFF. The variable domain in full, completed from reference TRBV2 and TRBJ2-2, reads EPEVTQTPSHQVTQMGQEVILRCVPISNHLYFYWYRQILGQKVEFLVSFYNNEISEKSEIFDDQFSVERPDGSNFTLKIRSTKLEDSAMYFCASSDLLAGSNTGELFFGEGSRLTVL.

V usage is TRBV14 and J usage is TRBJ2-1; 7 bases are shared with TRBD2. V trimming: 2 bases; J trimming: 12 bases; junction bases outside the gene matches: 13. The CDR3 sequence is 15 residues long. CDR1 is SGHDN, CDR2 FVKESK, per germline. CDR3 amino acids: CASSQPGTTFSRQFF. In DNA, the CDR3 is TGTGCCAGCAGCCAACCCGGGACTACCTTTTCTCGGCAGTTCTTC. The full variable domain, in which reference TRBV14 and TRBJ2-1 provide the parts outside the CDR3, is EAGVTQFPSHSVIEKGQTVTLRCDPISGHDNLYWYRRVMGKEIKFLLHFVKESKQDESGMPNNRFLAERTGGTYSTLKVQPAELEDSGVYFCASSQPGTTFSRQFFGPGTRLTVL.

The chain has TRBV15 and TRBJ1-2, with a weak D call TRBD1 (6 bases). This CDR3 is 13 amino acids long. Germline V gives CDR1 LNHNV, CDR2 YYDKDF (reference sequence). The V and J ends lost 3 bases and 3 bases respectively, with 8 bases between them. CDR3 in amino acids: CATSSAGDYGYTF. For the CDR3, the DNA is TGTGCCACCAGCAGCGCAGGGGACTATGGCTACACCTTC.

The V and J genes are TRBV6-1 and TRBJ2-7; 10 positions match TRBD2. Germline loops: CDR1 MNHNS, CDR2 SASEGT. The CDR3 totals 14 residues. With 7 bases clipped from V and 5 bases from J, the junction kept 8 bases outside the gene matches. In DNA form, the CDR3 reads TGTGCCAGCAAAGACACCGGGACTAGCGACGAGCAGTACTTC. Protein sequence: CASKDTGTSDEQYF.

In regard to this clone: Other DNA sequences from this sample encode an identical CDR3 as well. The chain joins TRBV11-2 to TRBJ2-3; TRBD2 matches at 7 bases. CDR3 length equals 12 residues. The V gene end was trimmed by 5 bases and the J gene end by 5 bases; junction bases not matched to a gene: 1. Germline V gene sequence: CDR1 SGHAT, CDR2 FQNNGV. The CDR3 DNA follows: TGTGCCAGCAGCCCGGGGGGAGATACGCAGTATTTT. It encodes CASSPGGDTQYF.

The chain recombines TRBV4-1 with TRBJ2-7, with D perhaps matching TRBD2 (6 bases). The V and J ends lost 1 base and 3 bases respectively, with 19 bases between them. The CDR3 length is 17 residues. In germline, CDR1 is MGHRA, CDR2 YSYEKL. CDR3 bases: TGCGCCAGCAGCCAAGCAAGCTCCCGGGACTGGGGCTACGAGCAGTACTTC. Protein product: CASSQASSRDWGYEQYF.

DNA for the CDR3: TGTGCCTGGAGCGCGAAGGGGGTTTCTAATGAAAAACTGTTTTTT. Encoded protein: CAWSAKGVSNEKLFF. The chain links TRBV30 to TRBJ1-4; D possibly corresponds to TRBD1 (6 bases). V lost 3 bases and J lost 3, with 14 bases in between. This CDR3 comprises 15 residues. Germline V CDR1 and CDR2: GTSNPN, SVGIG (reference sequence).

V is TRBV19 and J is TRBJ1-1, with D maybe TRBD1 (5 bases). Germline CDR1 LNHDA, CDR2 SQIVND (reference sequence). V was clipped by 1 base and J by 3 bases, with 9 bases between them. This CDR3 comprises 14 residues. The CDR3: CASSIVGGDTEAFF. CDR3 sequence (DNA): TGTGCCAGTAGTATAGTTGGGGGAGACACTGAAGCTTTCTTT.

The rearrangement uses TRBV19 and TRBJ2-1; D call uncertain. V gave up 5 bases and J gave up 2 bases, with 13 bases separating them. Germline CDR1 is LNHDA and CDR2 is SQIVND (reference sequence). This CDR3 contains 15 residues. The CDR3 nucleotides are TGTGCCAGTAGTCTTTCCCTCAGCGCCTACAATGAGCAGTTCTTC. It encodes CASSLSLSAYNEQFF.

The V gene is TRBV20-1, the J gene TRBJ1-2; no definite D call. The CDR3 runs 11 residues. Germline CDR1 and CDR2: DFQATT and SNEGSKA (reference sequence). The V end was cut by 7 bases, the J end by 2 bases, with 8 bases between. The CDR3 is CSGYTNYGYTF. CDR3 nucleotides: TGCAGTGGATACACGAACTATGGCTACACCTTC.

The V call is TRBV5-6, the J call TRBJ2-1; a weak D match, TRBD1 (6 bases). The V gene lost 2 bases and the J gene lost 10 bases, with 16 bases spanning the gap. Germline V gene data show CDR1 as SGHDT and CDR2 as YYEEEE. The CDR3 totals 14 residues. CDR3 nucleotides: TGTGCCAGCAGCTTAGCGTATGGGGGCTGGGAGCAGTTCTTC. Its translation: CASSLAYGGWEQFF.

The V gene is TRBV6-5, the J gene TRBJ1-6; D not resolved. The CDR3 extends over 14 amino acids. Germline CDR1 reads MNHEY; CDR2 reads SVGAGI. Trimming cost V 4 bases and J 7 bases, with 11 bases left between them. The CDR3 region is CASSSDPGNSPLHF. The CDR3 coding sequence is TGTGCCAGCAGTTCCGACCCGGGGAATTCACCCCTCCACTTT.

The chain uses TRBV6-4 and TRBJ1-1; no clear D. Germline CDR1 MRHNA, CDR2 SNTAGT. There are 13 residues in the CDR3. V was trimmed by 5 bases and J by 3 bases, leaving 10 bases between them. CDR3 sequence: CASSPDRHTEAFF. The CDR3, as DNA: TGTGCCAGCAGTCCCGACCGCCACACTGAAGCTTTCTTT.

This chain uses TRBV19 with TRBJ1-6; D unresolved. V was pared by 4 bases and J by 9 bases, with 10 bases between. The germline gives CDR1 LNHDA, CDR2 SQIVND (reference sequence). CDR3 length equals 13 residues. CDR3 bases: TGTGCCAGTAGTAACACCGGCGGTTCACCCCTCCACTTT. Its translation: CASSNTGGSPLHF.